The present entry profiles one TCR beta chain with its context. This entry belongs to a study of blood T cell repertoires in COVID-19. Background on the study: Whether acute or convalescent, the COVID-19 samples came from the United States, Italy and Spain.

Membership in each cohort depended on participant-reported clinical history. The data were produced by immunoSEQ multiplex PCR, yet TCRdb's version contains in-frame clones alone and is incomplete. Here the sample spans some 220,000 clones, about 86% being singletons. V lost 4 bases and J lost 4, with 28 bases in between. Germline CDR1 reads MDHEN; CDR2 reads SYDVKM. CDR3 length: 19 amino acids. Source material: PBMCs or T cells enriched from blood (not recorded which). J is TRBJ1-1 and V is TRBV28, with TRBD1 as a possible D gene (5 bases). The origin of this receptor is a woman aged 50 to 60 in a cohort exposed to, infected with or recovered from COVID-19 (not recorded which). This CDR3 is CASSYPLWTPTKPVTEAFF. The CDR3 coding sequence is TGTGCCAGCAGTTACCCCCTCTGGACACCTACGAAACCGGTCACTGAAGCTTTCTTT.